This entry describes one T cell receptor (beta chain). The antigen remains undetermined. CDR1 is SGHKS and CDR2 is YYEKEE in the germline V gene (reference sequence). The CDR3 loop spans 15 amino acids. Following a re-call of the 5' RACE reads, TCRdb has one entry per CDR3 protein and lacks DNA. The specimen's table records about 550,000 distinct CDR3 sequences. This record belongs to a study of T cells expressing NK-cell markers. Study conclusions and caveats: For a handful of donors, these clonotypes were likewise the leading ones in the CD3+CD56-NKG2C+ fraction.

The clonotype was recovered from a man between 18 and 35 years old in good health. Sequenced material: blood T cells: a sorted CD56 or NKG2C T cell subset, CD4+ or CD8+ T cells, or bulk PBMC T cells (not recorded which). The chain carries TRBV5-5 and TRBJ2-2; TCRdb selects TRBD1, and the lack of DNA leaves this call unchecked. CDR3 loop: CASSRDRVGTGELFF.